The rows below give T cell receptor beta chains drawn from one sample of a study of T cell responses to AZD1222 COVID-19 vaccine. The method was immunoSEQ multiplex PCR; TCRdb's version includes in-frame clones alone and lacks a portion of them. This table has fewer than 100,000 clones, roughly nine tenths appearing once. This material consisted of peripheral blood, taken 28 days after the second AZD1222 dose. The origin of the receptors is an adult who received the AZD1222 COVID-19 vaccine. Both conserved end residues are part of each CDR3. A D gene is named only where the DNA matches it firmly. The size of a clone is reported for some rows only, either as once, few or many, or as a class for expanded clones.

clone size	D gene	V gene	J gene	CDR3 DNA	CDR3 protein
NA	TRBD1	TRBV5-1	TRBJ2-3	TGCGCCAGCAGCCCGGGACAGGAGACAGATACGCAGTATTTT	CASSPGQETDTQYF
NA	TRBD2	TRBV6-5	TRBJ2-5	TGTGCCGAGTCGCGCGGGGGGGCCGAGACCCAGTACTTC	CAESRGGAETQYF
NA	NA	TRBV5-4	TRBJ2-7	TGTGCCGTTTCTTACTACGAGCAGTACTTC	CAVSYYEQYF
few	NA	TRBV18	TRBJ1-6	TGTGCCAGCTCACCACGGGGCAGGGAGGAAAGTAATTCACCCCTCCACTTT	CASSPRGREESNSPLHF
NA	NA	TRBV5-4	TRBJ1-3	TGTGCCAGCAGCTTAGACCCAAGCTCTGGAAACACCATATATTTT	CASSLDPSSGNTIYF
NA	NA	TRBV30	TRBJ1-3	TGTGCCTGGACCCCTGGGAACACCATATATTTT	CAWTPGNTIYF
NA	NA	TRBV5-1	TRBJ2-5	TGCGCCAGCAGCTTTAGGCAGGGCCAGCAAGAGACCCAGTACTTC	CASSFRQGQQETQYF
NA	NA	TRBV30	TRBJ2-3	TGTGCCTGGAGGGACAACACAGATACGCAGTATTTT	CAWRDNTDTQYF
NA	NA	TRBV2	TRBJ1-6	TGTGCCAGCAGTGAAGTTGCCAATTCACCCCTCCACTTT	CASSEVANSPLHF
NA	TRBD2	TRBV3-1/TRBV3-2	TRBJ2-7	TGTGCCAGCAGCCTAAGGACTAGCGGGGGATACGAGCAGTACTTC	CASSLRTSGGYEQYF
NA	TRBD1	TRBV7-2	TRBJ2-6	TGTGCCAGCAGCCCCCGGGACAGTAGCTCTGGGGCCAACGTCCTGACTTTC	CASSPRDSSSGANVLTF
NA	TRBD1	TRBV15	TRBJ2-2	TGTGCCACCAGCATGGACAGGGTAGCCGGGGAGCTGTTTTTT	CATSMDRVAGELFF
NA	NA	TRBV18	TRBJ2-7	TGTGCCAGCTCACCACAAGAGGGGAGCTCCTACGAGCAGTACTTC	CASSPQEGSSYEQYF
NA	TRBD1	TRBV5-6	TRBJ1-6	TGTGCCAGCAGACCCGACAGGGGCGAAGGTTCACCCCTCCACTTT	CASRPDRGEGSPLHF
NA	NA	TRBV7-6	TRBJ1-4	TGTGCCAGCAGCTTAGCGGACGAAAAACTGTTTTTT	CASSLADEKLFF
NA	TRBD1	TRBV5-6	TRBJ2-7	TGTGCCAGCAGCTTGTGGGGCAGGGGGACCTACGAGCAGTACTTC	CASSLWGRGTYEQYF
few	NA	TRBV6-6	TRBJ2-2	TGTGCCAGCAGTAGGGGGGGGGCGCGGGACACCGGGGAGCTGTTTTTT	CASSRGGARDTGELFF
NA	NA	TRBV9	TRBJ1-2	TGTGCCAGCAGCGTAGCTACTCCGGGCTATGGCTACACCTTC	CASSVATPGYGYTF
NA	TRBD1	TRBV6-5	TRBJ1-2	TGTGCCAGCAGTTTCAGGACAGGGCCTTACTATGGCTACACCTTC	CASSFRTGPYYGYTF
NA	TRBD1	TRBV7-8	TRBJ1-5	TGTGCCAGCAGCTTACGGGACAGAAATCAGCCCCAGCATTTT	CASSLRDRNQPQHF
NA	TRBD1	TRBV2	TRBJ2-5	TGTGCCAGCACCCGACGACAGGGGGAATGGAGGGAGACCCAGTACTTC	CASTRRQGEWRETQYF
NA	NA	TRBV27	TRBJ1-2	TGTGCCAGCAGTTTGACCGAACAGGGAAGGAGCTACACCTTC	CASSLTEQGRSYTF
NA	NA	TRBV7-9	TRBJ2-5	TGTGCCAGCAGCTTAGAAAGAACTCTCGGAAGAGAGACCCAGTACTTC	CASSLERTLGRETQYF
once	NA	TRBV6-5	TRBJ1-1	TGTGCCAGCAGTTACTCGTCTTTTGGCACTGAAGCTTTCTTT	CASSYSSFGTEAFF
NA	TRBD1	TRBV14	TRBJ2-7	TGTGCCAGCAGATCGACAGGGGGCAGCTCCTACGAGCAGTACTTC	CASRSTGGSSYEQYF
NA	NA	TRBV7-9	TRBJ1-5	TGTGCCAGCAGCTTAGACTCCAGCAATCAGCCCCAGCATTTT	CASSLDSSNQPQHF
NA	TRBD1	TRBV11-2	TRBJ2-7	TGTGCCAGCAGCACGAACAGGGGGCATTCCTACGAGCAGTACTTC	CASSTNRGHSYEQYF
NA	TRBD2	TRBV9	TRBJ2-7	TGTGCCAGCAGCGACCTTAGCGGGGAGCAGTACTTC	CASSDLSGEQYF
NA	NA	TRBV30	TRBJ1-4	TGTGCCTGGACAGCTACAACTAATGAAAAACTGTTTTTT	CAWTATTNEKLFF
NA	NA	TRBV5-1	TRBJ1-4	TGCGCCAGCTGTCCCAGGGGCGGAGATGAAAAACTGTTTTTT	CASCPRGGDEKLFF
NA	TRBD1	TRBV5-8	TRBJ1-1	TGTGCCAGCCGGGGACAGTTGAACACTGAAACTTTCTTT	CASRGQLNTETFF
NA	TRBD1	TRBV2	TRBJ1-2	TGTGCCAGCAGTGAAGGCAGGGGGAACTATGGCTACACCTTC	CASSEGRGNYGYTF
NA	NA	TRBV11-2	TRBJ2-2	TGTGCCAGCAGCTTAGGGGCGATCACCGGGGAGCTGTTTTTT	CASSLGAITGELFF
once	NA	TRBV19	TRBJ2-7	TGTGCCAGCCGCCGGGGTCCCATCTACGAGCAGTACTTC	CASRRGPIYEQYF
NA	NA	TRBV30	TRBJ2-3	TGTGCCTGGAGGCCCAGAGGGGGGCCAGATACGCAGTATTTT	CAWRPRGGPDTQYF
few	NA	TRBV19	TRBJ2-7	TGTGCCAGTACCGCGCCTAATTCCTACGAGCAGTACTTC	CASTAPNSYEQYF
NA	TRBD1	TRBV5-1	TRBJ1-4	TGCGCCAGCAGCCCCGCGGGGAGGGGGCAAGGTGAAAAACTGTTTTTT	CASSPAGRGQGEKLFF
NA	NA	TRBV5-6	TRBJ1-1	TGTGCCAGCAGCTTCTACCAGGGCACGAACACTGAAGCTTTCTTT	CASSFYQGTNTEAFF
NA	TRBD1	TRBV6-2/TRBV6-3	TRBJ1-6	TGTGCCAGCAGTCAACTCACGGGACAGAATTCACCCCTCCACTTT	CASSQLTGQNSPLHF
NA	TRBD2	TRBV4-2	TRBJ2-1	TGTGCCACCGGGGGGGGCCCCAGAAATGAGCAGTTCTTC	CATGGGPRNEQFF
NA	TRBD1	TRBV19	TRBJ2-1	TGTGCCAGTAGTACCCACAGGGGATACGAGCAGTTCTTC	CASSTHRGYEQFF